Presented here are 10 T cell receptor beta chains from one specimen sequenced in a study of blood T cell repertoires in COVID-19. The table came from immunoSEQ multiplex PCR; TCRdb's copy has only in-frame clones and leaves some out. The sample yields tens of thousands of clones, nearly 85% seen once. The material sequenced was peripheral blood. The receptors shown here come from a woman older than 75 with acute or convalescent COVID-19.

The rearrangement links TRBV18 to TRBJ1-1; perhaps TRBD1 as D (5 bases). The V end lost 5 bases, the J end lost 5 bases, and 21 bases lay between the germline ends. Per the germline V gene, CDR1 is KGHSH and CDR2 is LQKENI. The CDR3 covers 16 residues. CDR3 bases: TGTGCCAGCTCATCCACGGGGGACCCCAGAGGGACTGAAGCTTTCTTT. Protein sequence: CASSSTGDPRGTEAFF.

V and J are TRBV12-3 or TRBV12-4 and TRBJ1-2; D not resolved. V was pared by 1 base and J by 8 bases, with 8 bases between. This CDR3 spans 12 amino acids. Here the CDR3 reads CASSLGEGGYTF. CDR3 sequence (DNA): TGTGCCAGCAGTTTAGGGGAGGGCGGCTACACCTTC.

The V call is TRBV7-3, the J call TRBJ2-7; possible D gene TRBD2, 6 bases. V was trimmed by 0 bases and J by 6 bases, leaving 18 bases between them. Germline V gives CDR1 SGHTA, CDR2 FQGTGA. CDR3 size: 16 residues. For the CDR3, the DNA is TGTGCCAGCAGCTTAACGGGGCTAGCGTCCGGACCCGAGCAGTACTTC. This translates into CASSLTGLASGPEQYF.

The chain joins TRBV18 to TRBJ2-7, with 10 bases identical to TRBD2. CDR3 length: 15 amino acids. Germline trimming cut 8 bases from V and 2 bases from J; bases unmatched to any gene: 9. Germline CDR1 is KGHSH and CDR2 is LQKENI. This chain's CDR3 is CASARASGGPYEQYF. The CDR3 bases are TGTGCCAGCGCCCGGGCTAGCGGGGGCCCCTACGAGCAGTACTTC.

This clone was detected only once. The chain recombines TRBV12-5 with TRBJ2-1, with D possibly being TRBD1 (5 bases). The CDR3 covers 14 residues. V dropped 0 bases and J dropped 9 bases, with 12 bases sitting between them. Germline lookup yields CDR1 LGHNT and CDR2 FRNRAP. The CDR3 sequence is CASGLVQGVREQFF. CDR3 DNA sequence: TGTGCTAGTGGTTTGGTACAAGGGGTACGTGAGCAGTTCTTC. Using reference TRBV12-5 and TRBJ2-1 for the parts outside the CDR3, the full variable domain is DARVTQTPRHKVTEMGQEVTMRCQPILGHNTVFWYRQTMMQGLELLAYFRNRAPLDDSGMPKDRFSAEMPDATLATLKIQPSEPRDSAVYFCASGLVQGVREQFFGPGTRLTVL.

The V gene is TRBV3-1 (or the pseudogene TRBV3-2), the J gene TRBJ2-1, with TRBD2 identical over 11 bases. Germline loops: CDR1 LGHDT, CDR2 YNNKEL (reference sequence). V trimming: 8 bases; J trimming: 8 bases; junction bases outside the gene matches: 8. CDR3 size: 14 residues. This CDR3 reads CASGIAGGPHEQFF. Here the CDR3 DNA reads TGTGCCAGCGGAATAGCGGGAGGGCCCCATGAGCAGTTCTTC.

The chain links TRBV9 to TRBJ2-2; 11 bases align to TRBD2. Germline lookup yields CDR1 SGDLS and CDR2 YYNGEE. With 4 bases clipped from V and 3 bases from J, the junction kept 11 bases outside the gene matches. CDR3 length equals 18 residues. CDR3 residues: CASSPTSGSSWDTGELFF. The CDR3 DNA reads TGTGCCAGCAGCCCCACTAGCGGGAGTTCGTGGGACACCGGGGAGCTGTTTTTT.

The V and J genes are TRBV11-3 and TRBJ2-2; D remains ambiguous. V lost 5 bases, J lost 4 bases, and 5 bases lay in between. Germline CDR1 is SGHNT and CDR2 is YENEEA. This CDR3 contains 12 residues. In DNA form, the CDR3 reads TGTGCCAGCAGCCGTCGCACCGGGGAGCTGTTTTTT. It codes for CASSRRTGELFF.

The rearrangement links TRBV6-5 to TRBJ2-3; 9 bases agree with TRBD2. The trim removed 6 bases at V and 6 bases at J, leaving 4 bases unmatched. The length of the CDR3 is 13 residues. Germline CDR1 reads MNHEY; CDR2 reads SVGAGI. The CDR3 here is CASRGTSLDTQYF. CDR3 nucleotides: TGTGCCAGCAGAGGGACTAGCTTGGATACGCAGTATTTT.

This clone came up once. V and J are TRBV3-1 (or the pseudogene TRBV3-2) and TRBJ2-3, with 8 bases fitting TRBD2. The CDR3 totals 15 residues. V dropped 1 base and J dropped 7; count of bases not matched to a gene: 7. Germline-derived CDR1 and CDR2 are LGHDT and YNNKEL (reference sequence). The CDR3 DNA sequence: TGTGCCAGCAGCCAAGCCGGGACTAGTCCTAATACGCAGTATTTT. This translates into CASSQAGTSPNTQYF.